A selection of T cell receptor beta chains follows, all from one sample in a study of cytomegalovirus exposure and HLA in healthy donors. Generated by immunoSEQ multiplex PCR, the TCRdb table keeps only in-frame clones and is missing some. The sample includes 95,000 to 100,000 clones, under 85% seen only once; the top ten take under 2%. Sequenced: PBMCs. Every receptor here comes from a woman between 40 and 50 years old in good health and CMV-seronegative. Both conserved end residues are part of each CDR3. D genes are given only for firm matches. For some rows the clone size is stated as once, few or many, or as a class when expanded; others skip it.

size: NA; J: TRBJ1-2; D: NA; V: TRBV27; DNA: TGTGCCAGCAGTTTATCCGGAGCCAATAGCTACACCTTC; CDR3: CASSLSGANSYTF
size: few; J: TRBJ2-7; D: NA; V: TRBV9; DNA: TGTGCCAGCAGCGTAGCCCTCCTAGCGTTAGAGCAGTACTTC; CDR3: CASSVALLALEQYF
size: NA; J: TRBJ2-2; D: NA; V: TRBV14; DNA: TGTGCCAGCAGCCAAGATCGCGGTGCCCTCTCCACCGGGGAGCTGTTTTTT; CDR3: CASSQDRGALSTGELFF
size: NA; J: TRBJ1-2; D: TRBD1; V: TRBV12-5; DNA: TGTGCTAGTGGTTTGGCGACCGGGACAGAGAACTATGGCTACACCTTC; CDR3: CASGLATGTENYGYTF
size: NA; J: TRBJ1-2; D: TRBD1; V: TRBV18; DNA: TGTGCCAGCTCACCCTTTCGGTTGGACAGGGCCCTTTATGGCTACACCTTC; CDR3: CASSPFRLDRALYGYTF
size: NA; J: TRBJ2-2; D: NA; V: TRBV29-1; DNA: TGCAGCGTGACTACCGACACCGGGGAGCTGTTTTTT; CDR3: CSVTTDTGELFF
size: NA; J: TRBJ2-5; D: TRBD2; V: TRBV30; DNA: TGTGCCTGGGACATAGCGGGGGGGTTGGAGACCCAGTACTTC; CDR3: CAWDIAGGLETQYF
size: NA; J: TRBJ2-1; D: TRBD2; V: TRBV6-4; DNA: TGTGCCAGCAGTGACGGGTCTAGCGGGGCATCCTACAATGAGCAGTTCTTC; CDR3: CASSDGSSGASYNEQFF
size: few; J: TRBJ1-1; D: NA; V: TRBV6-1; DNA: TGTGCCAGCAGTGGCTGGTCCACGGGGGACACTGAAGCTTTCTTT; CDR3: CASSGWSTGDTEAFF
size: NA; J: TRBJ2-4; D: NA; V: TRBV29-1; DNA: TGCAGCGCATCAGTAGCCAAAAACATTCAGTACTTC; CDR3: CSASVAKNIQYF
size: NA; J: TRBJ2-3; D: NA; V: TRBV9; DNA: TGTGCCAGCAGCGTAGTTAGCGGCACAGATACGCAGTATTTT; CDR3: CASSVVSGTDTQYF
size: NA; J: TRBJ1-1; D: NA; V: TRBV2; DNA: TGTGCCAGCAGTGAGGGTCCATCAGGGGCTTTCTTT; CDR3: CASSEGPSGAFF
size: few; J: TRBJ2-7; D: NA; V: TRBV29-1; DNA: TGCAGCGTCCCTAAGAGTGGGGGGATCCACGAGCAGTACTTC; CDR3: CSVPKSGGIHEQYF
size: NA; J: TRBJ2-7; D: NA; V: TRBV7-9; DNA: TGTGCCAGCAGCTTAGACGGCAACTACGAGCAGTACTTC; CDR3: CASSLDGNYEQYF
size: NA; J: TRBJ2-7; D: NA; V: TRBV19; DNA: TGTGCCAGTAGAAGGAGCTCCAACTACGAGCAGTACTTC; CDR3: CASRRSSNYEQYF
size: NA; J: TRBJ2-2; D: NA; V: TRBV2; DNA: TGTGCCAGCAGGAGTGGGCCCAACACCGGGGAGCTGTTTTTT; CDR3: CASRSGPNTGELFF
size: NA; J: TRBJ2-7; D: NA; V: TRBV5-4; DNA: TGTGCCAGCAGCTTGACAGGGAGTCCCTACGAGCAGTACTTC; CDR3: CASSLTGSPYEQYF
size: NA; J: TRBJ2-2; D: TRBD1; V: TRBV11-2; DNA: TGTGCCAGCAGCACGGGACAGGGGGCGAGGACCGGGGAGCTGTTTTTT; CDR3: CASSTGQGARTGELFF
size: NA; J: TRBJ2-1; D: NA; V: TRBV7-9; DNA: TGTTCCAGCAGCTCCTCACTTTGGGGGCCTTCCGACAATGAGCAGTTCTTC; CDR3: CSSSSSLWGPSDNEQFF
size: few; J: TRBJ2-2; D: NA; V: TRBV7-9; DNA: TGTGCCAGCAGCTTACTCCTAGCTCCAGACACCGGGGAGCTGTTTTTT; CDR3: CASSLLLAPDTGELFF
size: NA; J: TRBJ1-2; D: NA; V: TRBV5-1; DNA: TGCGCCAGCAGCTTGGTAATCTCGGATGGCTACACCTTC; CDR3: CASSLVISDGYTF
size: NA; J: TRBJ2-3; D: TRBD2; V: TRBV6-1; DNA: TGTGCCAGCAGTGAAGGACTAGCGGGCACAGATACGCAGTATTTT; CDR3: CASSEGLAGTDTQYF
size: few; J: TRBJ2-1; D: TRBD1; V: TRBV18; DNA: TGTGCCAGCTCACCCGGGACAGGGACCGATGAGCAGTTCTTC; CDR3: CASSPGTGTDEQFF
size: NA; J: TRBJ2-7; D: NA; V: TRBV2; DNA: TGTGCCAGCAGTGAAGGGGGACTCTCATCTTCCTACGAGCAGTACTTC; CDR3: CASSEGGLSSSYEQYF
size: NA; J: TRBJ1-6; D: NA; V: TRBV28; DNA: TGTGCCAGCAGTTTGTCAGACAGAGATAATTCACCCCTCCACTTT; CDR3: CASSLSDRDNSPLHF
size: NA; J: TRBJ2-7; D: TRBD2; V: TRBV6-1; DNA: TGTGCCAGCAGTGAGCTAGCGGGGGGGTTGAGCTCCTACGAGCAGTACTTC; CDR3: CASSELAGGLSSYEQYF
size: NA; J: TRBJ2-6; D: NA; V: TRBV12-2; DNA: TGTGCAAGTCGCTTAGGACTAGCGGACTTCCACCTCTGTTGGGCCAACGTCCTGACTTTC; CDR3: CASRLGLADFHLCWANVLTF
size: NA; J: TRBJ2-7; D: NA; V: TRBV27; DNA: TGTGCCAGCAGTTTATCGGGCAGGGGTTCCTACGAGCAGTACTTC; CDR3: CASSLSGRGSYEQYF
size: NA; J: TRBJ2-1; D: TRBD2; V: TRBV7-3; DNA: TGTGCCAGCAAACTAGGACTAGGCTATGAGCAGTTCTTC; CDR3: CASKLGLGYEQFF
size: NA; J: TRBJ1-1; D: TRBD1; V: TRBV19; DNA: TGTGCCAGTAGTATTGACAGGGTCGGCACTGAAGCTTTCTTT; CDR3: CASSIDRVGTEAFF
size: few; J: TRBJ2-7; D: NA; V: TRBV2; DNA: TGTGCCAGCATTCCGGCTAGCACGAAACCCTACGAGCAGTACTTC; CDR3: CASIPASTKPYEQYF
size: NA; J: TRBJ2-6; D: TRBD1; V: TRBV28; DNA: TGTGCCAGCAGTTTATACAGGGGTCCCACCTCTGGGGCCAACGTCCTGACTTTC; CDR3: CASSLYRGPTSGANVLTF
size: few; J: TRBJ1-6; D: NA; V: TRBV30; DNA: TGTGCCTGCTACCCAACAGGGTCTCCGTCCTATAATTCACCCCTCCACTTT; CDR3: CACYPTGSPSYNSPLHF
size: NA; J: TRBJ1-2; D: TRBD1; V: TRBV7-8; DNA: TGTGCCAGCAGCCCTCAGACAGGGGCCTATGGCTACACCTTC; CDR3: CASSPQTGAYGYTF
size: NA; J: TRBJ1-6; D: TRBD1; V: TRBV19; DNA: TGTGCCAGTAGTATGGCACACGGGACAGTCAATTCACCCCTCCACTTT; CDR3: CASSMAHGTVNSPLHF
size: NA; J: TRBJ2-2; D: TRBD2; V: TRBV7-2; DNA: TGTGCCAGCAGCGCCCGGACTAGCGGGACCACCGGGGAGCTGTTTTTT; CDR3: CASSARTSGTTGELFF
size: NA; J: TRBJ1-1; D: NA; V: TRBV7-9; DNA: TGTGCCAGCAGCTTAGCGCAGGGCGGAAGCACTGAAGCTTTCTTT; CDR3: CASSLAQGGSTEAFF
size: NA; J: TRBJ2-5; D: NA; V: TRBV29-1; DNA: TGCAGCGTTGAAGATATAGCGGAGACCCAGTACTTC; CDR3: CSVEDIAETQYF
size: NA; J: TRBJ1-6; D: NA; V: TRBV30; DNA: TGTGCCTGGAGGGATGGCTTAGGGGCGGGAATGAATTCACCCCTCCACTTT; CDR3: CAWRDGLGAGMNSPLHF
size: NA; J: TRBJ2-2; D: NA; V: TRBV7-9; DNA: TGTGCCAGCAGCTTAGCGGTGCCCAAAACGGGCGGGGAGCTGTTTTTT; CDR3: CASSLAVPKTGGELFF